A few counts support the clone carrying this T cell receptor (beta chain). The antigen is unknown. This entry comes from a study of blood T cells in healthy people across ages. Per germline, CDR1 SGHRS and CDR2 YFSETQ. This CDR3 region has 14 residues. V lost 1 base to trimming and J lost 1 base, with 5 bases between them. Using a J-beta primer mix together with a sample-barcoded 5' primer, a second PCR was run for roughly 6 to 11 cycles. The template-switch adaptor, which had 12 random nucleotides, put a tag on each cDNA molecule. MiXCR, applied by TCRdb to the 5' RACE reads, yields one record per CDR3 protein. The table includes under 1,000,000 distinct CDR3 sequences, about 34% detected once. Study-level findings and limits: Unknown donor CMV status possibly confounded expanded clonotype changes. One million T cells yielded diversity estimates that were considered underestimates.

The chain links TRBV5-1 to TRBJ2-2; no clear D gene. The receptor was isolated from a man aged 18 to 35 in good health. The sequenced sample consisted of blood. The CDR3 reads CASSLRRNTGELFF. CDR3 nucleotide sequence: TGCGCCAGCAGCTTGCGACGGAACACCGGGGAGCTGTTTTTT.